A single sample gave rise to the 24 T cell receptor beta chains below, sequenced in a study of CD8+ T cells in alopecia areata. A sort of pooled cutaneous lymph node cells used CD4, CD8alpha, NKG2D, NKG2ACE and other stains. In each case, RNA was isolated and then reverse transcribed into cDNA as the sequencing template. Sequencing used immunoSEQ multiplex PCR; TCRdb keeps in-frame clones, though not all of them. Captured here are 200,000 to 300,000 clones, none seen once; the top ten comprise 0.9% to 1.5%. Sequencing was carried out using CD4+ T cells sorted from a lymph node. The receptors shown here come from a C3H/HeJ mouse with alopecia areata. For this strain, the MHC haplotype corresponds to H2-k.

As for this clone: All gene names here are mouse names. The CDR3 end falls 4 residues outside the read, so it is completed with the germline J gene. The chain joins TRBV31 to TRBJ2-4, with D perhaps TRBD1 (6 bases). The CDR3 runs 13 residues. The V gene lost 5 bases and the J gene lost 1 base, with 10 bases spanning the gap. Germline V gene data show CDR1 as GKSSPN and CDR2 as SITVG. The CDR3 here is CAWVQGGQNTLYF. The covered CDR3 bases are TGTGCCTGGGTACAGGGTGGTCAAAAC.

This clone has only a few counts. Genes here carry mouse names. The CDR3 end is not reached by the read, which stops 4 residues before it; the germline J gene fills it in. The chain couples TRBV1 to TRBJ1-2, with D tentatively TRBD1 (6 bases). This CDR3 has 16 residues. Trimming pared 0 bases from V and 0 bases from J, leaving 11 bases between. Germline values: CDR1 NSQYPW, CDR2 LRSPGD (reference sequence). CDR3 DNA, as far as it was read: TGCACCTGCAGTGCAGATGGGGCAGGGGCAAACTCC. Amino acids: CTCSADGAGANS. The entire CDR3 protein reads CTCSADGAGANSDYTF.

In regard to this clone: Mouse gene names apply. The sample carries other DNA sequences with the same CDR3. The CDR3 loop is CASSDALGSYEQYF. The CDR3 DNA, read in part, is TGTGCCAGCAGTGATGCTCTGGGGAGCTAT. The rearrangement links TRBV13-1 to TRBJ2-7; D possibly corresponds to TRBD2 (6 bases). The DNA ends 4 residues before the CDR3 does, and the rest of the CDR3 is filled in from the germline J gene. The CDR3 contains 14 residues. The germline CDR1 and CDR2 sequences are NSHNY and SYGAGN. V was clipped by 0 bases and J by 3 bases, with 10 bases between them.

Comments on this clone: All gene names here are mouse names. The read halts 4 residues ahead of the CDR3 end, with the missing end drawn from the germline J gene. The chain uses TRBV19 and TRBJ2-4, with a weak D call TRBD1 (5 bases). Trimming shortened V by 5 bases and J by 0 bases, and 16 bases separated the two germline ends. From germline, CDR1 is FNHDT and CDR2 SITEND (reference sequence). The length of the CDR3 is 16 residues. The part of the CDR3 DNA that was read is TGTGCCAGCAGGATGGGCAGGGTGTCTAGTCAAAAC. It is translated as CASRMGRVSSQN. The entire CDR3 is CASRMGRVSSQNTLYF.

This clone was detected a few times. Genes and germline come from the mouse. The sequenced CDR3 bases are TGTGCCAGCAGTGATGGACATACTAGTGCAGAA. Protein sequence: CASSDGHTSAE. The CDR3 reads in full as CASSDGHTSAETLYF. The V gene is TRBV13-1, the J gene TRBJ2-3, with D hard to call. The read ends 4 residues shy of where the CDR3 ends; the end is completed using the germline J gene. V shed 0 bases and J shed 0 bases, with 8 bases lying between them. The CDR3 contains 15 residues. Germline V CDR1 and CDR2: NSHNY, SYGAGN.

Remarks on this clone: Gene names are the mouse ones. Coverage ceases 4 residues before the CDR3 finishes, and the germline J gene fills in the end. J is TRBJ2-2 and V is TRBV14; 11 bases are a match to TRBD1. Germline loops: CDR1 SGHDT, CDR2 FRDEAV. V shed 5 bases and J 2 bases; nucleotides not matched to a gene: 5. CDR3 size: 16 residues. CDR3 in amino acids: CASSPDRGQNTGQLYF. The CDR3 bases that were read are TGTGCCAGCAGCCCGGACAGGGGGCAGAACACCGGG.

This clone was seen a handful of times. Genes here carry mouse names. The CDR3 extends 4 residues past the end of the read, so its final part is completed from the germline J gene. This rearrangement joins TRBV13-1 to TRBJ1-2; the D gene is possibly TRBD1 (5 bases). Germline values: CDR1 NSHNY, CDR2 SYGAGN. The CDR3 is 14 residues long. The CDR3 DNA, read in part, is TGTGCCAGCAGTGATGCAGGTCTTAGGGGC. Encoded protein: CASSDAGLRG. The whole CDR3 protein is CASSDAGLRGDYTF.

About this clone itself: The listed genes are named as in mouse. The read is 4 residues too short to cover the CDR3 end, so that end is filled in from the germline J gene. The same CDR3 arises from other DNA sequences in this sample as well. J is TRBJ2-3 and V is TRBV5; 13 bases line up with TRBD2. This CDR3 is 16 amino acids long. V dropped 4 bases and J dropped 3; count of bases not matched to a gene: 4. Looked up from germline, CDR1 is LGHNA and CDR2 is YNLKQL (reference sequence). The CDR3 is CASSPGLGGRAETLYF. CDR3 bases read: TGTGCCAGCAGCCCAGGACTGGGGGGGCGCGCAGAA.

With regard to this clone: Gene names and germline refer to mouse. The sequenced CDR3 bases are TGTGCCAGCAGCCAAGATAGGGACTGGGGGGGGTAT. Amino acid sequence: CASSQDRDWGGY. Given in full, the CDR3 is CASSQDRDWGGYEQYF. The genes are TRBV5 and TRBJ2-7; 13 bases match TRBD2. Sequencing ends 4 residues short of the CDR3 end; the germline J gene provides the rest. The CDR3 is 16 residues long. Germline CDR1 LGHNA, CDR2 YNLKQL (reference sequence).

Turning to this clone: The listed genes are named as in mouse. The missing CDR3 end, 4 residues past where the read stops, is filled in from the germline J gene. The rearrangement uses TRBV13-1 and TRBJ1-1; 8 bases map to TRBD1. The CDR3 has 14 amino acids. Germline CDR1 reads NSHNY; CDR2 reads SYGAGN. Incomplete CDR3 DNA: TGTGCCAGCAGTGAGAACAGGGGGAAGACA. As protein: CASSENRGKT. The CDR3 in its entirety is CASSENRGKTEVFF.

This clone was seen a handful of times. These gene names are mouse names. The observed sequence ends 4 residues before the CDR3 terminus, with the missing tail filled in from the germline J gene. The V gene is TRBV13-1, the J gene TRBJ2-1; 8 bases map to TRBD2. This CDR3 comprises 15 residues. Germline assignment: CDR1 NSHNY and CDR2 SYGAGN. Germline trimming cut 4 bases from V and 2 bases from J; bases unmatched to any gene: 5. CDR3 residues: CASSSLGGDYAEQFF. The sequenced CDR3 bases are TGTGCCAGCAGTTCTCTTGGGGGGGACTATGCT.

Note on this clone: The genes are named according to mouse. The read gets to within 4 residues of the CDR3 end, and the germline J gene fills in the rest. This chain joins TRBV1 and TRBJ2-7; 8 nucleotides agree with TRBD1. CDR1 NSQYPW and CDR2 LRSPGD come from the germline V gene (reference sequence). The CDR3 is 14 residues long. The sequenced part of the CDR3 DNA is TGCACCTGCAGTGCAGCAGGGGGCGCTCAT. Protein product: CTCSAAGGAH. The entire CDR3 reads CTCSAAGGAHEQYF.

Of note for this clone: All gene names here are mouse names. CDR3: CASSSGSQDTQYF. CDR3 bases read: TGTGCCAGCAGCTCAGGGTCCCAAGAC. V is TRBV19 and J is TRBJ2-5, with a tentative D call TRBD1 (5 bases). The read ends 4 residues shy of where the CDR3 ends; the end is completed using the germline J gene. Germline values: CDR1 FNHDT, CDR2 SITEND (reference sequence). With 5 bases removed from V and 2 bases from J, the gap between germline ends came to 9 bases. There are 13 residues in the CDR3.

Note on this clone: Gene and germline names: mouse. The read ends 4 residues early relative to the CDR3; the germline J gene fills the gap. Different DNA sequences within this sample yield the same CDR3. This chain uses TRBV13-2 with TRBJ2-7; 9 bases map to TRBD1. Germline CDR1 and CDR2: NNHNN and SYGAGS (reference sequence). This CDR3 has 14 residues. The sequenced part of the CDR3 DNA is TGTGCCAGCGGTGACGCACAGGGGGCCCAT. Encoded protein: CASGDAQGAH. The whole CDR3 sequence reads CASGDAQGAHEQYF.

This clone came up a few times. Gene names are mouse gene names. The CDR3 is cut off 4 residues early in the read; its end comes from the germline J gene. The chain is built from TRBV1 and TRBJ2-3; TRBD1 matches at 9 bases. CDR1 and CDR2 (germline): NSQYPW, LRSPGD (reference sequence). The ends lost 0 bases at V and 0 bases at J; junction bases unmatched: 1. The CDR3 has 16 residues. CDR3 amino acids: CTCSAEGQGSAETLYF. Partial CDR3 DNA: TGCACCTGCAGTGCAGAGGGACAGGGTAGTGCAGAA.

This clone was observed many times. These gene names are mouse names. The read comes to an end 4 residues before the CDR3 does, leaving the germline J gene to fill in the end. This CDR3 is also generated by other DNA sequences in the sample. The chain combines TRBV13-1 with TRBJ2-1; 7 bases match TRBD1. The V segment lost 2 bases and the J segment 3 bases; nucleotides outside the gene matches: 2. This CDR3 has 14 residues. Per the germline V gene, CDR1 is NSHNY and CDR2 is SYGAGN. The chain's CDR3 is CASSDGTVYAEQFF. Incomplete CDR3 DNA: TGTGCCAGCAGTGACGGGACAGTCTATGCT.

In its sample, this clone was seen a few times. Gene names and germline match the mouse. The CDR3 extends 4 residues past the end of the read, so its final part is completed from the germline J gene. Distinct nucleotide sequences in the sample also encode this CDR3. The rearrangement links TRBV5 to TRBJ2-3; 12 bases match TRBD2. The CDR3 runs to 16 residues. J was trimmed by 3 bases and V by 4 bases; bases with no gene match: 5. Germline CDR1 is LGHNA and CDR2 is YNLKQL (reference sequence). The CDR3 is CASSPRLGGRAETLYF. Incomplete CDR3 DNA: TGTGCCAGCAGCCCCCGACTGGGGGGGCGGGCAGAA.

Only a few counts were recorded for this clone. All gene names here are mouse names. The read halts 4 residues ahead of the CDR3 end, with the missing end drawn from the germline J gene. The rearrangement joins TRBV13-3 to TRBJ2-4; D gene ambiguous. Germline CDR1 NNHDY, CDR2 SYVADS. The CDR3 loop spans 14 amino acids. Trimming removed 2 bases at V and 1 base at J, with 8 bases between. CDR3 amino acids: CASSDEGGQNTLYF. Partial CDR3 DNA: TGTGCCAGCAGTGACGAGGGTGGTCAAAAC.

As concerns this clone: Germline and genes: mouse. The read terminates 4 residues before the CDR3 end, so the remaining end is supplied by the germline J gene. Other DNA sequences in the same sample also yield this CDR3. This rearrangement joins TRBV19 to TRBJ2-2; perhaps TRBD2 as D (6 bases). V gave up 2 bases and J gave up 1 base, with 6 bases separating them. CDR1 FNHDT and CDR2 SITEND come from the germline V gene (reference sequence). This CDR3 has 14 residues. CDR3 protein: CASSMGGNTGQLYF. CDR3 DNA (partial): TGTGCCAGCAGTATGGGGGGAAACACCGGG.

With regard to this clone: Gene labels here are mouse ones. The read comes to an end 3 residues before the CDR3 does, leaving the germline J gene to fill in the end. V gene TRBV13-3 combines with J gene TRBJ1-6; 8 positions agree with TRBD1. TRBJ1-6 is an ORF, with its function uncertain. CDR1 and CDR2 (germline): NNHDY, SYVADS. The CDR3 sequence is 16 residues long. The J segment lost 3 bases and the V segment lost 4 bases, leaving 6 bases of the junction unmatched. The CDR3 here is CASSLPGGGYNSPLYF. The covered CDR3 bases are TGTGCCAGCAGTCTCCCAGGGGGCGGCTATAATTCGCCC.

Comments on this clone: Germline and genes here are mouse. Read sequence stops 4 residues before the CDR3 end, and the germline J gene provides the missing end. The chain has TRBV1 and TRBJ2-1; 9 nucleotides match TRBD2. Unmatched junction bases numbered 2, after V lost 4 bases and J lost 4 bases. The CDR3 has 14 residues. The V gene's germline CDR1 is NSQYPW and CDR2 LRSPGD (reference sequence). CDR3 amino acids: CTCSDWGAYAEQFF. Partial CDR3 DNA: TGCACCTGCAGTGACTGGGGGGCATATGCT.

This clone was detected a few times. Here the gene names and germline are mouse. The CDR3 end lies 4 residues beyond the end of the read and is filled in from the germline J gene. The chain uses TRBV13-1 and TRBJ2-4, with 11 bases matching TRBD2. This CDR3 contains 15 residues. The germline V gene has CDR1 NSHNY and CDR2 SYGAGN. The DNA read from the CDR3 is TGTGCCAGCAGGCCCCTGGGACTGGGGGAAAAC. It specifies CASRPLGLGEN. The CDR3 as a whole reads CASRPLGLGENTLYF.

This clone was counted only a few times. Gene names denote mouse genes. CDR3 DNA (partial): TGTGCCAGCAGCCAGGACTGGGGGGGCGCGGGTGCAGAA. It codes for CASSQDWGGAGAE. The CDR3 as a whole reads CASSQDWGGAGAETLYF. V and J are TRBV5 and TRBJ2-3; 13 bases are shared with TRBD2. The CDR3 is cut off 4 residues early in the read; its end comes from the germline J gene. This CDR3 contains 17 residues. V was pared by 3 bases and J by 1 base, with 4 bases of the junction left unmatched. Germline V gene data show CDR1 as LGHNA and CDR2 as YNLKQL (reference sequence).

Note on this clone: Genes and germline come from the mouse. The sample contains more than one DNA sequence encoding this CDR3. The CDR3 sequence is CTCSADNWGGYAEQFF. The sequenced part of the CDR3 DNA is TGCACCTGCAGTGCAGATAACTGGGGGGGCTATGCT. This chain links TRBV1 with TRBJ2-1; 10 bases line up with TRBD2. The CDR3 extends 4 residues past the end of the read, so its final part is completed from the germline J gene. Germline V gene lookup returns CDR1 NSQYPW and CDR2 LRSPGD (reference sequence). The V gene end was trimmed by 0 bases and the J gene end by 3 bases; junction bases not matched to a gene: 2. This CDR3 contains 16 residues.